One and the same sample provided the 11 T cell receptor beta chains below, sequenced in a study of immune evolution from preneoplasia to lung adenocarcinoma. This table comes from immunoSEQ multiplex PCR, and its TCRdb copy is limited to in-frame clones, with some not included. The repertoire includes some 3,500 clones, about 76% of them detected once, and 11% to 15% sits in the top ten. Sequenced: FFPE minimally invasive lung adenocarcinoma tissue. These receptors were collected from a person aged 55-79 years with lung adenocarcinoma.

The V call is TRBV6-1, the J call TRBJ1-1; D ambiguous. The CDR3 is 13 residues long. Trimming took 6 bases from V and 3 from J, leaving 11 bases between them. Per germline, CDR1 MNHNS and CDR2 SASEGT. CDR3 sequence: CASRFNGDTEAFF. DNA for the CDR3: TGTGCCAGCAGATTTAATGGGGACACTGAAGCTTTCTTT.

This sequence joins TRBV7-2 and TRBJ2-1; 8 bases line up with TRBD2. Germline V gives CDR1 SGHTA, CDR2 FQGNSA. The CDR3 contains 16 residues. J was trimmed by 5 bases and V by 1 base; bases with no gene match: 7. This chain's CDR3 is CASSLGAGRVHNEQFF. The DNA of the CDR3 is TGTGCCAGCAGCTTAGGGGCCGGGAGGGTCCACAATGAGCAGTTCTTC.

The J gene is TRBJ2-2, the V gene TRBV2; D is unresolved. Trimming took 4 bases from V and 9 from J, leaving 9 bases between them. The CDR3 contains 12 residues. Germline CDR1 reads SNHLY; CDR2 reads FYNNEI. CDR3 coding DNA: TGTGCCAGCAGTGGCGGAATTAGGGAGCTGTTTTTT. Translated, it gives CASSGGIRELFF.

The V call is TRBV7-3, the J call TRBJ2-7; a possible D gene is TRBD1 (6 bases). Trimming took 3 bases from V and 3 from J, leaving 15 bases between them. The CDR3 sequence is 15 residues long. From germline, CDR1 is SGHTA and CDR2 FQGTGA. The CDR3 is CASSLGAGVGYEQYF. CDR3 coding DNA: TGTGCCAGCAGCTTGGGGGCAGGGGTGGGCTACGAGCAGTACTTC.

The CDR3 nucleotides are TGTGCCAGTAGTGGGGTCAATCAGCCCCAGCATTTT. Protein sequence: CASSGVNQPQHF. The rearrangement uses TRBV19 and TRBJ1-5; D gene ambiguous. Trimming removed 5 bases from V and 3 bases from J, with 5 bases in between. Germline V lookup: CDR1 LNHDA, CDR2 SQIVND (reference sequence). The CDR3 is 12 residues long.

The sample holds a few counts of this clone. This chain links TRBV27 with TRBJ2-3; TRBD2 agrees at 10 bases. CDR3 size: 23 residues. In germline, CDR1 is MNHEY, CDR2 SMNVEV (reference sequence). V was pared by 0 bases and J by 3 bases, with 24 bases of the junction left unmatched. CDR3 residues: CASSLSGVGLAGVRTPRTDTQYF. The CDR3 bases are TGTGCCAGCAGTTTATCGGGTGTCGGGCTAGCGGGAGTAAGGACCCCGAGGACAGATACGCAGTATTTT.

The CDR3 coding sequence is TGTGCCAGCATCCGGGACAGGGGGCGAACCGGGGAGCTGTTTTTT. As protein: CASIRDRGRTGELFF. This chain uses TRBV2 with TRBJ2-2; 12 bases align to TRBD1. The CDR3 is 15 residues long. Germline V lookup: CDR1 SNHLY, CDR2 FYNNEI. V lost 7 bases to trimming and J lost 5 bases; unmatched junction nucleotides: 5.

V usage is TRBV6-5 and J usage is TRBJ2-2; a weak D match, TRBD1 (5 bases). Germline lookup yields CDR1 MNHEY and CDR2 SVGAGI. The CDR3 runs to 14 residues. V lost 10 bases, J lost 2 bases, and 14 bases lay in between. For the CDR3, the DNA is TGTGCCACCGGCAGGGCCGTTAACACCGGGGAGCTGTTTTTT. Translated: CATGRAVNTGELFF.

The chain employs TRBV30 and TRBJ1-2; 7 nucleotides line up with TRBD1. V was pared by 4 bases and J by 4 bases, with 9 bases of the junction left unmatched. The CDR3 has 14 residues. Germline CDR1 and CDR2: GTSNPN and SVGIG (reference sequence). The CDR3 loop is CAWIGDSSFYGYTF. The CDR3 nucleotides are TGTGCCTGGATTGGGGACAGTTCCTTCTATGGCTACACCTTC.

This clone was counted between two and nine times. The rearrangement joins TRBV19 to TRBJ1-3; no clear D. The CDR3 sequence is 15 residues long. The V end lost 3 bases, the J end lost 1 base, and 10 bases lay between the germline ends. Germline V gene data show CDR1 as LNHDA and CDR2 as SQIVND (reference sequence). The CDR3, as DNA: TGTGCCAGTAGTATTAGTTATAGGTCTGGAAACACCATATATTTT. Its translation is CASSISYRSGNTIYF.

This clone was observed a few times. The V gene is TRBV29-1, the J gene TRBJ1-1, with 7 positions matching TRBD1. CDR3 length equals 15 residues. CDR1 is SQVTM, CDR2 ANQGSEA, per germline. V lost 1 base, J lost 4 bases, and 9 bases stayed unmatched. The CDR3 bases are TGCAGCGTTGAAGTGGGGGCCAGGGGGGTCACTGAAGCTTTCTTT. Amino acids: CSVEVGARGVTEAFF.